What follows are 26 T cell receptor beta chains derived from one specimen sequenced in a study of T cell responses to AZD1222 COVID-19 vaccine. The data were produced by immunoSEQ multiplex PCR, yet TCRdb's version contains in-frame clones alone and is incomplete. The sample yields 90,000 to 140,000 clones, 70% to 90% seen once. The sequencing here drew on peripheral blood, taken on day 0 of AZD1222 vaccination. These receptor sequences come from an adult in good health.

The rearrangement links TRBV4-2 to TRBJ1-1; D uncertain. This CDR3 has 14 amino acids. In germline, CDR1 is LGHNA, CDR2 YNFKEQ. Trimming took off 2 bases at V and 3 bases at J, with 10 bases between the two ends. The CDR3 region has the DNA TGTGCCAGCAGCCAACCCGAAAGGGACACTGAAGCTTTCTTT. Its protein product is CASSQPERDTEAFF.

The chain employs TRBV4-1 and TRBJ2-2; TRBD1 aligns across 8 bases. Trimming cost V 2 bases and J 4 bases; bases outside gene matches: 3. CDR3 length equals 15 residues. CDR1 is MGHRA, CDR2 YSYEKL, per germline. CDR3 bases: TGCGCCAGCAGCCAACAGGGGGCTCGCACCGGGGAGCTGTTTTTT. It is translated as CASSQQGARTGELFF.

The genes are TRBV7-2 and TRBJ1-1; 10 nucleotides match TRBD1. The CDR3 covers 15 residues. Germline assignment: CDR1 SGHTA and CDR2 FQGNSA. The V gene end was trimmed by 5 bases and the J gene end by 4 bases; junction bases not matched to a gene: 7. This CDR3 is CASSPRDRGGTEAFF. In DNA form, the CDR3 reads TGTGCCAGCAGCCCCCGGGACAGGGGAGGCACTGAAGCTTTCTTT.

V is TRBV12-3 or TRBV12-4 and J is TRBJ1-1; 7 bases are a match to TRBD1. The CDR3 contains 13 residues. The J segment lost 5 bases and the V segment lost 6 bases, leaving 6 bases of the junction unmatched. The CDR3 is CASRTTGSTEAFF. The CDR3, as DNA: TGTGCCAGCAGAACGACAGGGAGTACTGAAGCTTTCTTT.

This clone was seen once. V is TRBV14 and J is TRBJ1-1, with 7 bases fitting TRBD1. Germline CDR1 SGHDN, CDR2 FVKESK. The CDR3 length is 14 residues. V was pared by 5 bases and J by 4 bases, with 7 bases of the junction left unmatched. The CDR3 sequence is CASSAQQGFTEAFF. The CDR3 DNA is TGTGCCAGCAGCGCTCAACAGGGGTTCACTGAAGCTTTCTTT.

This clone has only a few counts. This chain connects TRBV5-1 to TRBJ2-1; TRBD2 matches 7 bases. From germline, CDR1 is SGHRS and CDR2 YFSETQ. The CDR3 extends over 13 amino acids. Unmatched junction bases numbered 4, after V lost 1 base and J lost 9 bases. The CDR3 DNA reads TGCGCCAGCAGCTTGAACGAGCGGGGTGAGCAGTTCTTC. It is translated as CASSLNERGEQFF.

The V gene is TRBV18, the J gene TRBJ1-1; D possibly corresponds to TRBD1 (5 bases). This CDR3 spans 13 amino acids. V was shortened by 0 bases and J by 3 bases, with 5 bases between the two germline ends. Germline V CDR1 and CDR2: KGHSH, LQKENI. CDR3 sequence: CASSPPRDTEAFF. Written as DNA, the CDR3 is TGTGCCAGCTCACCACCCAGGGACACTGAAGCTTTCTTT.

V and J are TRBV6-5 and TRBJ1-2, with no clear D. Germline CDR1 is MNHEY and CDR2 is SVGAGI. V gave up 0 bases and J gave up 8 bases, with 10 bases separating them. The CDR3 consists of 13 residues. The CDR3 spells CASSYSPYEGYTF. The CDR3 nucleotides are TGTGCCAGCAGTTACTCCCCCTACGAGGGCTACACCTTC.

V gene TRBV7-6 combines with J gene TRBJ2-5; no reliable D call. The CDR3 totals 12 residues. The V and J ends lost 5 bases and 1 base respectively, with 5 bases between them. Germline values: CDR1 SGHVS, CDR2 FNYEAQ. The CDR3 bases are TGTGCCAGCAGCCAAAGCCAAGAGACCCAGTACTTC. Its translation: CASSQSQETQYF.

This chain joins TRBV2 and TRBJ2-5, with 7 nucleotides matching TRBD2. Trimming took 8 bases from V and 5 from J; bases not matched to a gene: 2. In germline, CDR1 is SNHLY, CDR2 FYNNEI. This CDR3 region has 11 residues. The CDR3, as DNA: TGTGCCAGCTTCGGGGGGGAGACCCAGTACTTC. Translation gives CASFGGETQYF.

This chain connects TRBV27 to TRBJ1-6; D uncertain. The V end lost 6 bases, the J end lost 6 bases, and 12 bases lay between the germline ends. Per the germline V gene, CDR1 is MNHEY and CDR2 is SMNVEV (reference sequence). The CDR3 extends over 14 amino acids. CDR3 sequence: CASSSGSRNSPLHF. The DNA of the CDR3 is TGTGCCAGCAGCTCCGGATCTCGTAATTCACCCCTCCACTTT.

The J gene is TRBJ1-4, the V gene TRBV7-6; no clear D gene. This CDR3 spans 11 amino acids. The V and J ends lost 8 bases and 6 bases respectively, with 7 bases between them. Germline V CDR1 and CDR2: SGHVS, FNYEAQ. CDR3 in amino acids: CASGVDEKLFF. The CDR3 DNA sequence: TGTGCCAGCGGGGTAGATGAAAAACTGTTTTTT.

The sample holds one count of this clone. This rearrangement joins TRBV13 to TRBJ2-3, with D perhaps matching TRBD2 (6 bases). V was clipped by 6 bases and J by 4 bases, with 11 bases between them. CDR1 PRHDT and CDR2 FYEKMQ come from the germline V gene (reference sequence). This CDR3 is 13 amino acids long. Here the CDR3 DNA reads TGTGCCAGCAGTTTGCCGGGGGCAGATACGCAGTATTTT. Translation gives CASSLPGADTQYF.

The DNA for the CDR3 is TGTGCCAGCAGCTCGGGAGGGACTACTAGCACAGATACGCAGTATTTT. This codes for CASSSGGTTSTDTQYF. V usage is TRBV5-4 and J usage is TRBJ2-3; 8 bases agree with TRBD2. CDR1 is SGHNT, CDR2 YYREEE, per germline (reference sequence). CDR3 length equals 16 residues. V shed 3 bases, J shed 0 bases, and the junction held 6 bases outside the gene matches.

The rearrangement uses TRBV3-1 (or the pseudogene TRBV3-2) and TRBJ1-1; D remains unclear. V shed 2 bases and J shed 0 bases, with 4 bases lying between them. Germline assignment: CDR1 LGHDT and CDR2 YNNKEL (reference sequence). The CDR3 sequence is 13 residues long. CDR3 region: CASSQLLNTEAFF. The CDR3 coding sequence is TGTGCCAGCAGCCAACTACTGAACACTGAAGCTTTCTTT.

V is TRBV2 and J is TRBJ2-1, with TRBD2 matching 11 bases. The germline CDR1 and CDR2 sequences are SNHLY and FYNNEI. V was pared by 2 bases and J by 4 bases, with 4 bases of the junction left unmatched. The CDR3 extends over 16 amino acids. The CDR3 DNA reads TGTGCCAGCAGTGAAATACGACTAGCGGGATACAATGAGCAGTTCTTC. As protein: CASSEIRLAGYNEQFF. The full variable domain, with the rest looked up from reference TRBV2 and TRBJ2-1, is EPEVTQTPSHQVTQMGQEVILRCVPISNHLYFYWYRQILGQKVEFLVSFYNNEISEKSEIFDDQFSVERPDGSNFTLKIRSTKLEDSAMYFCASSEIRLAGYNEQFFGPGTRLTVL.

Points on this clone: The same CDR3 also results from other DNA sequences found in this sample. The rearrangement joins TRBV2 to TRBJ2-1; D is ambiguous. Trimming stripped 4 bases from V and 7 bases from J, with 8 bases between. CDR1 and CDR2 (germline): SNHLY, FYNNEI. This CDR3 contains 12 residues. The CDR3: CASSGSGNEQFF. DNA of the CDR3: TGTGCCAGCAGTGGTTCCGGGAATGAGCAGTTCTTC.

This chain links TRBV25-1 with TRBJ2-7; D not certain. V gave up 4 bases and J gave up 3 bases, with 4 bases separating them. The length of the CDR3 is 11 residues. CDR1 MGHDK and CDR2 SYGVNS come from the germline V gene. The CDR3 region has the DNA TGTGCCAGCAGTGGCTACTACGAGCAGTACTTC. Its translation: CASSGYYEQYF.

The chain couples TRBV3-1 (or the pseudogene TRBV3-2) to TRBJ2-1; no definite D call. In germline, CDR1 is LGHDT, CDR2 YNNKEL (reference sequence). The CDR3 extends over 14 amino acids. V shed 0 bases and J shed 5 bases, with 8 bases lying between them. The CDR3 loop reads CASSQDLGHNEQFF. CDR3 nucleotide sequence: TGTGCCAGCAGCCAAGACCTCGGACACAATGAGCAGTTCTTC.

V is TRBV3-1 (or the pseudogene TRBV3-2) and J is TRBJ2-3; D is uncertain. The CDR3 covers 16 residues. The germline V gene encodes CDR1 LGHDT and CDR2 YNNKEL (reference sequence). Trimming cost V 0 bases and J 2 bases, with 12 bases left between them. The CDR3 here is CASSQEPSDTTDTQYF. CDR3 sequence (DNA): TGTGCCAGCAGCCAAGAGCCGTCTGATACCACAGATACGCAGTATTTT.

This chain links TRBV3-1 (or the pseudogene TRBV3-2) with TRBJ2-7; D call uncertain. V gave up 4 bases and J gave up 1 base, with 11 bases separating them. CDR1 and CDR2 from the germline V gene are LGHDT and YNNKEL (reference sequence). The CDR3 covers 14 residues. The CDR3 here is CASSPGPVSYEQYF. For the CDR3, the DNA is TGTGCCAGCAGCCCCGGACCCGTGTCCTACGAGCAGTACTTC.

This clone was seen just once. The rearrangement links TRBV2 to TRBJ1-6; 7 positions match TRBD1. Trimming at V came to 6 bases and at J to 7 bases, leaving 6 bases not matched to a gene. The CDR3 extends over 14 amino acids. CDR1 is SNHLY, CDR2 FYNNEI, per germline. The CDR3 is CASRVTGNNSPLHF. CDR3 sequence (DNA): TGTGCCAGCAGAGTGACAGGGAACAATTCACCCCTCCACTTT.

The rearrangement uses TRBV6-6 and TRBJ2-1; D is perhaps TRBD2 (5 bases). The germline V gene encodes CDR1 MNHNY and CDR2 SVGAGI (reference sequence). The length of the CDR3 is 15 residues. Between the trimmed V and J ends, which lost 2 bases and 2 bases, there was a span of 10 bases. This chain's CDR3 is CASSYEGVAYNEQFF. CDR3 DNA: TGTGCCAGCAGTTACGAGGGAGTCGCCTACAATGAGCAGTTCTTC.

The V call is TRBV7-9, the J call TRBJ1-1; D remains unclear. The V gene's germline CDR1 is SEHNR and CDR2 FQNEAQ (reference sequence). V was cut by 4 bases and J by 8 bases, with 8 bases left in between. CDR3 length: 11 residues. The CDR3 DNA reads TGTGCCAGCAGCTCCGGACCCGAAGCTTTCTTT. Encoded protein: CASSSGPEAFF. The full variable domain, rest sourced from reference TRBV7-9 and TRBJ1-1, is DTGVSQNPRHKITKRGQNVTFRCDPISEHNRLYWYRQTLGQGPEFLTYFQNEAQLEKSRLLSDRFSAERPKGSFSTLEIQRTEQGDSAMYLCASSSGPEAFFGQGTRLTVV.

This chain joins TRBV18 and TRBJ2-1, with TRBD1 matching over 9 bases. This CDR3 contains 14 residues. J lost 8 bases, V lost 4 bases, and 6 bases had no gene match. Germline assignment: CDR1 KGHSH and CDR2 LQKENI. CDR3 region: CASSLTGGSYEQFF. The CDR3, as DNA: TGTGCCAGCTCACTGACAGGGGGTAGCTATGAGCAGTTCTTC.

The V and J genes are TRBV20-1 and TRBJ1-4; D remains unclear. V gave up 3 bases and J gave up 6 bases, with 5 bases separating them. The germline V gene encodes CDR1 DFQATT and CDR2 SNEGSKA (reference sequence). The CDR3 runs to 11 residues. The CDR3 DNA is TGCAGTGCTAGGACCGATGAAAAACTGTTTTTT. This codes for CSARTDEKLFF.